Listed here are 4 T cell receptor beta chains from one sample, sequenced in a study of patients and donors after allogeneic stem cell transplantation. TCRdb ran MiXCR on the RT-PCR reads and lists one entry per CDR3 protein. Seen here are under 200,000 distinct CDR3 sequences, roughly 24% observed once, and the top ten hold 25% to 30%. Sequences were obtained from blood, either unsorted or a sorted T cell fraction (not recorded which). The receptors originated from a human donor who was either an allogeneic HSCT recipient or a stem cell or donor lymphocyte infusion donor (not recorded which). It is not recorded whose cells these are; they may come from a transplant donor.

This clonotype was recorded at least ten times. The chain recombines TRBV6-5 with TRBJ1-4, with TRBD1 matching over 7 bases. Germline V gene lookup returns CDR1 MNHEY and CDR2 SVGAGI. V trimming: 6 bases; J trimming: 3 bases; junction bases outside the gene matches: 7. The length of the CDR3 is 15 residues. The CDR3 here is CASRRSGGPNEKLFF. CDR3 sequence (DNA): TGTGCCAGCAGGAGGTCAGGGGGTCCTAATGAAAAACTGTTTTTT.

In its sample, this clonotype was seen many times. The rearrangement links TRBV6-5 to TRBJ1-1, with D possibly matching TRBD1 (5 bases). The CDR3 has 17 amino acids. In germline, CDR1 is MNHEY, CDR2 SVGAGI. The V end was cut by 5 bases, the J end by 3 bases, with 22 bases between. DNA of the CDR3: TGTGCCAGCAGTACCCGGGGGTTGGGGGTGGGCTACACTGAAGCTTTCTTT. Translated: CASSTRGLGVGYTEAFF.

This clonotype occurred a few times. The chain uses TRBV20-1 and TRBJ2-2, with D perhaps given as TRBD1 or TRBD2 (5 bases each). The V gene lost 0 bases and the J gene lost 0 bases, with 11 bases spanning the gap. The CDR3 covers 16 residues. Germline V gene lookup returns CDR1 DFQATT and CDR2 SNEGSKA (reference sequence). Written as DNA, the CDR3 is TGCAGTGCTAGAGATAATGGGGGAGCGAACACCGGGGAGCTGTTTTTT. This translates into CSARDNGGANTGELFF.

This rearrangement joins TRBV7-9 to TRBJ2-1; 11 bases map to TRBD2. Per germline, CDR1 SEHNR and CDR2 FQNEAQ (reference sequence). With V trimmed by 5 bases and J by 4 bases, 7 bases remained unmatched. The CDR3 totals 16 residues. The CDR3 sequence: CASSRTSGQLYNEQFF. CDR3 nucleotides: TGTGCCAGCAGCAGGACTAGCGGGCAACTTTACAATGAGCAGTTCTTC.